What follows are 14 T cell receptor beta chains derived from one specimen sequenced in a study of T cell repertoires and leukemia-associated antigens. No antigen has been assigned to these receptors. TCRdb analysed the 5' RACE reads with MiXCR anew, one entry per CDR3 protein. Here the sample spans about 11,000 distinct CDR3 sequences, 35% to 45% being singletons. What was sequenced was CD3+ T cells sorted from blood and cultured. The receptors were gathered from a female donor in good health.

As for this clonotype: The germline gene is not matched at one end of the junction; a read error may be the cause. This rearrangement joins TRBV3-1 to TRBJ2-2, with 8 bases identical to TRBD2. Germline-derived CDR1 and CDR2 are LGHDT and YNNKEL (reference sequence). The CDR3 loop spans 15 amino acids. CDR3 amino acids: CVSSLGTSPPRELFF. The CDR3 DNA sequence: TGTGTCAGCAGCCTCGGGACTAGTCCCCCCAGGGAGCTGTTTTTT.

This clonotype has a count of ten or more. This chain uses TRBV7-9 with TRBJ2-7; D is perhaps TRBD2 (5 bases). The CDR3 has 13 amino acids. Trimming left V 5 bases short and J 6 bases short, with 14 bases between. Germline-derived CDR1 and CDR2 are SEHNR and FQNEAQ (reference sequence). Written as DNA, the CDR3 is TGTGCCAGCAGCCCCGAGAGGGCCCTCGAGCAGTACTTC. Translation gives CASSPERALEQYF.

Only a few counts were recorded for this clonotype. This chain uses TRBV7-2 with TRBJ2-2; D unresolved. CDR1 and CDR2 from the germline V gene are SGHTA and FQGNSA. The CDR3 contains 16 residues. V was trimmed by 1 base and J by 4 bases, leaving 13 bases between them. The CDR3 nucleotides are TGTGCCAGCAGCTTAGGACAATCGACGGGCACCGGGGAGCTGTTTTTT. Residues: CASSLGQSTGTGELFF.

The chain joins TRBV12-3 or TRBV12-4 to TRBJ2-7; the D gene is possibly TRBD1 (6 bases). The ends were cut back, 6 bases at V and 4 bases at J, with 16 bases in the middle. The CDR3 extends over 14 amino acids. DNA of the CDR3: TGTGCCAGCAGCACAGGGTCGGGGAAATACGAGCAGTACTTC. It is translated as CASSTGSGKYEQYF.

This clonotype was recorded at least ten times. The CDR3 here is CAWRTIGRAGANVLTF. CDR3 nucleotides: TGTGCCTGGAGAACAATCGGGAGAGCTGGGGCCAACGTCCTGACTTTC. The chain couples TRBV30 to TRBJ2-6; the D gene is possibly TRBD2 (6 bases). V lost 3 bases to trimming and J lost 2 bases, with 14 bases between them. Per the germline V gene, CDR1 is GTSNPN and CDR2 is SVGIG (reference sequence). The CDR3 runs 16 residues.

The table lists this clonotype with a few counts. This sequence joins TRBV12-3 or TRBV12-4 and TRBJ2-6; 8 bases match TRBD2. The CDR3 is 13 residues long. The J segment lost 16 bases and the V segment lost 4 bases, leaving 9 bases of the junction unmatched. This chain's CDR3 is CASSSGNREGLTF. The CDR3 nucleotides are TGTGCCAGCAGTTCGGGGAACCGGGAGGGGCTGACTTTC.

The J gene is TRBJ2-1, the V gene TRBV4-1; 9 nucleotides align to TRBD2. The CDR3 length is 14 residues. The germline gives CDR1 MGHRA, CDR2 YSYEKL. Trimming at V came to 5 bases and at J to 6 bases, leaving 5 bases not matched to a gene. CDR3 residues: CASSSSGLANEQFF. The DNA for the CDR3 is TGCGCCAGCAGCTCATCGGGACTAGCCAATGAGCAGTTCTTC.

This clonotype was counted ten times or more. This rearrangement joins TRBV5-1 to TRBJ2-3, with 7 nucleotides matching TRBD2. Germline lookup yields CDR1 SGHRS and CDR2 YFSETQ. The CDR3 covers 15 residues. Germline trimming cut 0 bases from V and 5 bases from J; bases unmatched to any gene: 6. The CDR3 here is CASSLESGILDTQYF. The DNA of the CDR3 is TGCGCCAGCAGCTTGGAGAGCGGGATCTTAGATACGCAGTATTTT.

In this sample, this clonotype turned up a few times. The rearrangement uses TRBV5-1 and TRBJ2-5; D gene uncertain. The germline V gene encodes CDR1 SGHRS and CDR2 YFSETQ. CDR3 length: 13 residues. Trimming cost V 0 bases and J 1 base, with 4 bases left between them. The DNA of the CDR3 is TGCGCCAGCAGCTTGGTTCCCCAAGAGACCCAGTACTTC. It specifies CASSLVPQETQYF.

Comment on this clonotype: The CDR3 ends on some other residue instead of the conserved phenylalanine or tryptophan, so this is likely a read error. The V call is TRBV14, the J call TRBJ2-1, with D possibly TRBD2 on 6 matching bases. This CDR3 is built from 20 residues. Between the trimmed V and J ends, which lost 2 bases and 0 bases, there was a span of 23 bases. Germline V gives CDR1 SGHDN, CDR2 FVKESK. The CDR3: CASSQMSFIGAGISYNEQFP. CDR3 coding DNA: TGTGCCAGCAGCCAAATGTCGTTTATAGGAGCGGGCATCTCCTACAATGAGCAGTTCCCC.

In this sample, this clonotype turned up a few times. CDR3 bases: TGTGCCTCCCTGTATGGGACAGGAGTTGCGGGGACTGAAGCTTTCTTT. Translated: CASLYGTGVAGTEAFF. This chain uses TRBV7-9 with TRBJ1-1; 8 positions agree with TRBD1. The germline gives CDR1 SEHNR, CDR2 FQNEAQ (reference sequence). The CDR3 totals 16 residues. Unmatched junction bases numbered 19, after V lost 11 bases and J lost 5 bases. Using reference TRBV7-9 and TRBJ1-1 for the parts outside the CDR3, the full variable domain is DTGVSQNPRHKITKRGQNVTFRCDPISEHNRLYWYRQTLGQGPEFLTYFQNEAQLEKSRLLSDRFSAERPKGSFSTLEIQRTEQGDSAMYLCASLYGTGVAGTEAFFGQGTRLTVV.

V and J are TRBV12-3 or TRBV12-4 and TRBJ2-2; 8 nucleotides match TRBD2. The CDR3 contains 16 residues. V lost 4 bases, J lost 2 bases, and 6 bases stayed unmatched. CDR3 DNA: TGTGCCAGCAGTTCTCAACTAGCGGATAACACCGGGGAGCTGTTTTTT. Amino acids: CASSSQLADNTGELFF.

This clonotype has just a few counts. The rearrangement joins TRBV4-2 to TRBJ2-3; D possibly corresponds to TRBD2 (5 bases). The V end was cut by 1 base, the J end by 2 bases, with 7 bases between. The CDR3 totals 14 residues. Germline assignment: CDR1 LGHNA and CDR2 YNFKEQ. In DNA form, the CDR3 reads TGTGCCAGCAGCCAAGGGGGAGTCACAGATACGCAGTATTTT. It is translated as CASSQGGVTDTQYF.

The CDR3 reads CASSLGQGRGTGAFF. In DNA, the CDR3 is TGTGCCAGCAGTTTGGGACAGGGAAGGGGCACTGGAGCCTTCTTT. The gene calls are TRBV28 and TRBJ1-1; 9 bases align to TRBD1. This CDR3 is built from 15 residues. Germline assignment: CDR1 MDHEN and CDR2 SYDVKM. The junction had 16 bases not matched to a gene; V was cut back by 3 bases and J by 14 bases. Full variable domain (rest looked up from reference TRBV28 and TRBJ1-1): DVKVTQSSRYLVKRTGEKVFLECVQDMDHENMFWYRQDPGLGLRLIYFSYDVKMKEKGDIPEGYSVSREKKERFSLILESASTNQTSMYLCASSLGQGRGTGAFFGQGTRLTVV.